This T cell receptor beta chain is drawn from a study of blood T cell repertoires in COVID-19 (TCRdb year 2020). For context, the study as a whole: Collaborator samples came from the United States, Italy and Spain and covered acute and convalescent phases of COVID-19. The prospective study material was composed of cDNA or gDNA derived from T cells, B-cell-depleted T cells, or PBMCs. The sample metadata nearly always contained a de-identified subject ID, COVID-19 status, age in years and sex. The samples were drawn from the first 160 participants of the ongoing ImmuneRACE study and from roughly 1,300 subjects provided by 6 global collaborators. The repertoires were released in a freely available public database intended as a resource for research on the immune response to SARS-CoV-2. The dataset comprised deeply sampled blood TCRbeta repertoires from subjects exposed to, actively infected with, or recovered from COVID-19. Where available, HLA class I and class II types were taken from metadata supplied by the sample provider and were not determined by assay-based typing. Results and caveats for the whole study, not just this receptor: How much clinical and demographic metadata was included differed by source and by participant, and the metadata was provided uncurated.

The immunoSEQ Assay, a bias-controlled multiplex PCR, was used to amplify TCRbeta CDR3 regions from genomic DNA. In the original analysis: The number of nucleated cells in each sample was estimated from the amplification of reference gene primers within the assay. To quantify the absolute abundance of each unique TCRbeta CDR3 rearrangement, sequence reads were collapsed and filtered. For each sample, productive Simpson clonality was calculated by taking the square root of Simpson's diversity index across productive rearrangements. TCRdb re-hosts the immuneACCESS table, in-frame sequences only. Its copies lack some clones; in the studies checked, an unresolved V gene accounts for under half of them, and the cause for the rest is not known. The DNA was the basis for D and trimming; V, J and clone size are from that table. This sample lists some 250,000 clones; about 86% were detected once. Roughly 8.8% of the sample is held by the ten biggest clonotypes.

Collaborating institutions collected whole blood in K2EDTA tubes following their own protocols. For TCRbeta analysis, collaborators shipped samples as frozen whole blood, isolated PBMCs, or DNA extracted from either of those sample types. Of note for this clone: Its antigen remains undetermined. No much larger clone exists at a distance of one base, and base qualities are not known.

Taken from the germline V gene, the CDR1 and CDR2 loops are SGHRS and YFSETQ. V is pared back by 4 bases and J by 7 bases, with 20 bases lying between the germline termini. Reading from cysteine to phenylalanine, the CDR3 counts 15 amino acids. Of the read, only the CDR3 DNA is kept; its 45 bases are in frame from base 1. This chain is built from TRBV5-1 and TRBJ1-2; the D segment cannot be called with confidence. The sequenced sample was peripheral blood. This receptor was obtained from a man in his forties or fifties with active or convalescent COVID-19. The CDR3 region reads CASSVSPGREGGYTF. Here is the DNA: TGCGCCAGCAGCGTATCCCCCGGACGTGAGGGTGGCTACACCTTC.